This T cell receptor beta chain derives from a study of identical twins. Study conclusions and caveats: Beta out-of-frame sequences displayed a weaker excess of sharing between twins.

This clonotype turned up a few times. Its specificity is not known. No donor was unhealthy or non-Caucasian. Template switching, a step in the protocol, added a universal primer site, and cDNA carried unique molecular identifiers. TCRdb reanalysed the 5' RACE reads using MiXCR and keeps one entry per CDR3 protein. The sample shows more than 400,000 distinct CDR3 sequences, about 16% of them seen only once. The CDR3 consists of 17 residues. The germline CDR1 and CDR2 sequences are SGHKS and YYEKEE (reference sequence). Trimming removed 4 bases from V and 8 bases from J, with 24 bases in between. These data are also associated with another study on yellow fever vaccine responses in identical twins.

The sample taken for sequencing was CD4+ T cells sorted from blood. V gene TRBV5-5 combines with J gene TRBJ1-4; weak D call: TRBD1 (5 bases). The sequence derives from a woman aged 18 to 35 in good health. The DNA of the CDR3 is TGTGCCAGCAGCCTTGGGATTAATACGGGACCCTACGAAAAACTGTTTTTT. Encoded protein: CASSLGINTGPYEKLFF.